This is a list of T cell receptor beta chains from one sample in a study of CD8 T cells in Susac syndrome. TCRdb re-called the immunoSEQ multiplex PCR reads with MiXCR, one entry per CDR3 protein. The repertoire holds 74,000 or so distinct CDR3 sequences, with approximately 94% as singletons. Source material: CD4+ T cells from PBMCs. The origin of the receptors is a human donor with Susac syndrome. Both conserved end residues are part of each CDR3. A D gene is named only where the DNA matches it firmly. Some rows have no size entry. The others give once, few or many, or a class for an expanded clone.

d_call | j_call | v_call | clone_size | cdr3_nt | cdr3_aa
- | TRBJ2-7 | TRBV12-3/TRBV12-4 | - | TGTGCCAGCACTCGGCAGGAGGGCGAGCAGTACTTC | CASTRQEGEQYF
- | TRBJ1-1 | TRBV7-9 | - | TGTGCCAGCAGCTTTTTTACAGGGAACACTGAAGCTTTCTTT | CASSFFTGNTEAFF
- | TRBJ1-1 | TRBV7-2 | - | TGTGCCAGCAGCTTAATAGACTTGAACACTGAAGCTTTCTTT | CASSLIDLNTEAFF
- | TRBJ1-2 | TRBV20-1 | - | TGCAGTCTGCTAGAGCTTGGATCGCGGGAGGATGGCTACACCTTC | CSLLELGSREDGYTF
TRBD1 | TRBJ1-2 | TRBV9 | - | TGTGCCAGCACCCCCGGGACAGGGGACTATGGCTACACCTTC | CASTPGTGDYGYTF
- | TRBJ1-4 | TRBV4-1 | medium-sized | TGTGCCAGCAGCCAAGATTCAGGGGCGAATGAAAAACTGTTTTTT | CASSQDSGANEKLFF
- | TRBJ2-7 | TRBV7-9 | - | TGTGCCAGCAGCTTAGTCGAGGGTACGACCTACGAGCAGTACTTC | CASSLVEGTTYEQYF
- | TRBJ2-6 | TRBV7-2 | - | TGTGCCAGCAGCTTAAGGTCGGGCTCTGGGGCCAACGTCCTGACTTTC | CASSLRSGSGANVLTF
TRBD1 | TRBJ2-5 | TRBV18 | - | TGTGCCAGCTCACCGGGACAGGGGGCGAGCGAGACCCAGTACTTC | CASSPGQGASETQYF
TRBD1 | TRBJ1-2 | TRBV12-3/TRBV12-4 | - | TGTGCCAGCAGTCCTTCCCCGGGACAGGGGTCCTGGGGCTACACCTTC | CASSPSPGQGSWGYTF
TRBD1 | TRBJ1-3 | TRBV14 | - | TGTGCCAGCAGCCAAGGACAGGGACACCGCTCTGGAAACACCATATATTTT | CASSQGQGHRSGNTIYF
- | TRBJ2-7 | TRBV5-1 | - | TGCGCCAGCAGCTTGGCAAAAGGGGACGGAACTTACGAGCAGTACTTC | CASSLAKGDGTYEQYF
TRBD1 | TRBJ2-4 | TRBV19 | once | TGTGCCAGTAGTACGCCCGGGACAGGTGAAAACATTCAGTACTTC | CASSTPGTGENIQYF
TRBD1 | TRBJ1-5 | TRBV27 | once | TGTGCCAGCAGTTCAGACAGGGGGTACCAGCCCCAGCATTTT | CASSSDRGYQPQHF
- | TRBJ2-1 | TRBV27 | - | TGTGCCAGCAGTGGGCCCTCGGCGGACTGGACCCTCAATGAGCAGTTCTTC | CASSGPSADWTLNEQFF
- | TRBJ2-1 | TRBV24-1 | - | TGTGCCACCAGTGATTTCAGTGCGGGTGAGCAGTTCTTC | CATSDFSAGEQFF
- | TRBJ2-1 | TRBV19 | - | TGTGCCAGTAGTGGCCTCCGGGAATTTAATGAGCAGTTCTTC | CASSGLREFNEQFF
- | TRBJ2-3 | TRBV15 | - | TGTGCCACCAGCTTACGCGGCACAGATACGCAGTATTTT | CATSLRGTDTQYF
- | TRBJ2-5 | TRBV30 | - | TGTGCCTGGAGGGGGGTCAGTGGTATAGCCCAAGAGACCCAGTACTTC | CAWRGVSGIAQETQYF
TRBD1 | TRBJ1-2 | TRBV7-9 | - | TGTGCCAGCAGCTCGAGGACTGGGGACAGGGGGCTCTATGGCTACACCTTC | CASSSRTGDRGLYGYTF
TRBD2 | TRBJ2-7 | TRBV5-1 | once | TGCGCCAGCAACACACTAGCGGGGCAGCAGTACTTC | CASNTLAGQQYF
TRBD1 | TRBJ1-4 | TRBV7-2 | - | TGTGCCAGCAGCTTAGGGCGACAGGGGGGAGAAAAACTGTTTTTT | CASSLGRQGGEKLFF
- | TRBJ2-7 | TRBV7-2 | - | TGTGCCAGCAGCTTAAGGAGGGCCGTCGACGAGCAGTACTTC | CASSLRRAVDEQYF
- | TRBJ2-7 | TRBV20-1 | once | TGCAGTGCTAGATCATCGTCTGTGGAGGGGATATACTACGAGCAGTACTTC | CSARSSSVEGIYYEQYF
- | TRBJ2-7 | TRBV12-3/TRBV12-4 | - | TGTGCCAGCAGTTTAACCGGGACCGCCTCCTACGAGCAGTACTTC | CASSLTGTASYEQYF
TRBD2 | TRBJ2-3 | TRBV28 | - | TGTGCCAGCAGTCGCCCGCCATGGTCTAGCGGGAGGAGCACAGATACGCAGTATTTT | CASSRPPWSSGRSTDTQYF
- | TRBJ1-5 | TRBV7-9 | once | TGTGCCAGCAGCCCCTTGTTAAATAGCAATCAGCCCCAGCATTTT | CASSPLLNSNQPQHF
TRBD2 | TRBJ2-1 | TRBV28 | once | TGTGCCAGCCGACTAGCCGGGGAATACAATGAGCAGTTCTTC | CASRLAGEYNEQFF
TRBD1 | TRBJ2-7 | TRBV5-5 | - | TGTGCCAGCAGCTTGACCGCAGGGACAGACTACGAGCAGTACTTC | CASSLTAGTDYEQYF
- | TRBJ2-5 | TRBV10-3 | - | TGTGCCATCAGTGTGAGGGCGGAGACCCAGTACTTC | CAISVRAETQYF
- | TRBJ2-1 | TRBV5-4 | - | TGTGCCAGCAGCTTAAGACCGATTAAGAGTGAGGAGCAGTTCTTC | CASSLRPIKSEEQFF
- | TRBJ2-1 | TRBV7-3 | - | TGTGCCAGCAGCTTATTAGTAGGAGGGGACAATGAGCAGTTCTTC | CASSLLVGGDNEQFF
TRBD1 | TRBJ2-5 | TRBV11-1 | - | TGTGCCAGCAGGCCGGGACAGGGAAGAAGAGAGACCCAGTACTTC | CASRPGQGRRETQYF
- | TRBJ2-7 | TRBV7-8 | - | TGTGCCAGCAGCCCAACCTCGATAGTTTCCGCGCAGTACTTC | CASSPTSIVSAQYF
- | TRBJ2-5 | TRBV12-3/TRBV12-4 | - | TGTGCCAGCAGTCGGGACCGTAAAGAGACCCAGTACTTC | CASSRDRKETQYF
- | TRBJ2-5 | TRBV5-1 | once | TGCGCCAGCAGCTTGGTCGGACAGACAAAAGAGACCCAGTACTTC | CASSLVGQTKETQYF
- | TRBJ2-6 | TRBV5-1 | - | TGCGCCAGCAGCGCCGTGGTGGGGCACTCTGGGGCCAACGTCCTGACTTTC | CASSAVVGHSGANVLTF
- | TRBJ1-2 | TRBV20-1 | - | TGCAGTGCCCCCCGGGGTCAGGGCTATGGCTACACCTTC | CSAPRGQGYGYTF
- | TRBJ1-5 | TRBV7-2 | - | TGTGCCAGCAGCTTAGTGGGACCCAGCAATCAGCCCCAGCATTTT | CASSLVGPSNQPQHF
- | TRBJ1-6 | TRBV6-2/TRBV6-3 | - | TGTGCCAGCAGTTACACCCCGAATTCACCCCTCCACTTT | CASSYTPNSPLHF
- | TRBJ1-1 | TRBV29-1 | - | TGCAGCGTTGAACCGGGCTTGCGGATGAACACTGAAGCTTTCTTT | CSVEPGLRMNTEAFF
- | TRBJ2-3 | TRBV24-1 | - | TGTGCCACCAGTGAGGGGGGCGGGTTGCCTAGTGGCACAGATACGCAGTATTTT | CATSEGGGLPSGTDTQYF
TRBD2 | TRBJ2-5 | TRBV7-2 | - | TGTGCCAGCAGCCCGTTTAGCGGGGGGGCGGGAGAGACCCAGTACTTC | CASSPFSGGAGETQYF
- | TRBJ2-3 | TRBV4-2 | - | TGTGCCAGCAGCCCACCCACAATCGGTACGCAGTATTTT | CASSPPTIGTQYF
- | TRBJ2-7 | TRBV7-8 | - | TGTGCCAGCAGCTTAGCGGGGCCCGAGCAGTACTTC | CASSLAGPEQYF
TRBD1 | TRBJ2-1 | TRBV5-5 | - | TGTGCCAGCAGACTTACCGGGACAGAATACAATGAGCAGTTCTTC | CASRLTGTEYNEQFF
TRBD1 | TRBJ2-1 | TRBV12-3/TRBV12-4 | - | TGTGCCAGCAGCACAGGGGGCGGAATGGCTGAGCAGTTCTTC | CASSTGGGMAEQFF